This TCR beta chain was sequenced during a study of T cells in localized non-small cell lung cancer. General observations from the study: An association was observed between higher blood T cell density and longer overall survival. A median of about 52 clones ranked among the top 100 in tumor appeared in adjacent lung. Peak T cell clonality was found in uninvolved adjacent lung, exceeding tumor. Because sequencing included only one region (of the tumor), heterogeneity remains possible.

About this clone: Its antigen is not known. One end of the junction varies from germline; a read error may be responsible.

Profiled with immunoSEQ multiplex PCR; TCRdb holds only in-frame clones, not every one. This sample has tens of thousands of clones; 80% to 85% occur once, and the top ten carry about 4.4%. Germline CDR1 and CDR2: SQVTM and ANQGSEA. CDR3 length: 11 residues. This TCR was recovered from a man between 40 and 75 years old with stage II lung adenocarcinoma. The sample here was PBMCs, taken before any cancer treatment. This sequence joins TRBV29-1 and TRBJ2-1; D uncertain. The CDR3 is CSGERGQEQFF. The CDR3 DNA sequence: TGCAGCGGTGAACGAGGCCAAGAGCAGTTCTTC.